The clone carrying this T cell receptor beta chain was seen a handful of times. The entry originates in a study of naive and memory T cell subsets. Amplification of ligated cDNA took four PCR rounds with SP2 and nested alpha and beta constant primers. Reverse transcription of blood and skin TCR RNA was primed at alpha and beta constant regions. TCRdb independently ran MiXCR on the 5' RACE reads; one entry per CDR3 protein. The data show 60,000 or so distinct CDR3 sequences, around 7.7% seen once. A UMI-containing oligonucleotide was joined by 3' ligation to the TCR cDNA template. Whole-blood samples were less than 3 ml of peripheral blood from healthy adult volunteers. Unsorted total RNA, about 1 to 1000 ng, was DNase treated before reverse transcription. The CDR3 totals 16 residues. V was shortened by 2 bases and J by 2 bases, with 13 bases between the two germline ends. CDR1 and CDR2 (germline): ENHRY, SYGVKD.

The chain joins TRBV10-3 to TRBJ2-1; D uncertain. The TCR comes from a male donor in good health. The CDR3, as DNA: TGTGCCATCAGTGAGGCCCCGCCGGGCCCCTACAATGAGCAGTTCTTC. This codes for CAISEAPPGPYNEQFF.